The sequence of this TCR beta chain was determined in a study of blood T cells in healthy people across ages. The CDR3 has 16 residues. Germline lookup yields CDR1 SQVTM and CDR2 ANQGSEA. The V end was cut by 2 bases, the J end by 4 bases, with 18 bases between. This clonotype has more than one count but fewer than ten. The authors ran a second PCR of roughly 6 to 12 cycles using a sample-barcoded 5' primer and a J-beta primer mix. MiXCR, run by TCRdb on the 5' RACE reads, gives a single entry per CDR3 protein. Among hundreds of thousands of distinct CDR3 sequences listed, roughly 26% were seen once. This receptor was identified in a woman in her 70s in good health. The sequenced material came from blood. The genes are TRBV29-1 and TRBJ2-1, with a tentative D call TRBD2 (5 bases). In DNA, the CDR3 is TGCAGCGTTGAAAGTGATCTAGCCACGAGGTACAATGAGCAGTTCTTC. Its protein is CSVESDLATRYNEQFF.